Below, one TCR beta chain is given with its context. Its antigen is currently unknown. The CDR3 consists of 16 residues. Per the germline V gene, CDR1 is MNHNY and CDR2 is SVGAGI (reference sequence). V lost 5 bases and J lost 1, with 14 bases in between. A single record per CDR3 protein comes from TCRdb applying MiXCR to the 5' RACE reads. In the table there are about 1.7 million distinct CDR3 sequences, around 33% of which are singletons. The sample is drawn from a study of identical twins. Overall study results and limits: The authors drew conclusions from cross-sectional statistical analysis rather than following the same donors.

The TCR originated in a newborn girl in good health. The sample consisted of cord blood. The chain combines TRBV6-6 with TRBJ2-2, with D possibly being TRBD2 (7 bases). CDR3 protein: CASSIGGVGNTGELFF. The CDR3 DNA is TGTGCCAGCAGTATAGGGGGGGTTGGGAACACCGGGGAGCTGTTTTTT.